This note documents a single T cell receptor (beta chain) sequence. This clonotype has only a few counts. Its antigen is not yet known. The input lacks base qualities; no much larger clone sits a single base away. Found in a library prepared for alpha chains, this beta chain is an off-target read, and its abundance has little meaning. According to the study, the label for this sample's time point signals: sample taken at primary tumor resection. TCR sequencing used whole RNA extracted from tumor and nontumor lung tissue, or from cryopreserved PBMC samples, without cell sorting. Donors were some 70 patients with early-stage, untreated non-small cell lung cancer from the lung TRACERx cohort. Only patients with enough RNA available from two or more tumor regions were chosen for TCR sequencing. Library preparation employed 5' RACE. Sequenced on a NextSeq 500. To allow correction of PCR and sequencing errors, the TCR library protocol tagged every TCR cDNA molecule with a unique molecular identifier. Per the original workflow: TCR identification, UMI-based error correction and CDR3 extraction were performed with Decombinator tools. TCRs above a frequency of 2 per 1,000, corresponding to the top 1% of the tumor frequency distribution, were defined as expanded. Each repertoire was subsampled 100 times to 5,000 TCRs, after which Renyi diversity was computed with the R vegan package. To build CDR3 similarity networks, amino acid triplet string-kernel similarity was used, and CDR3s were connected when their pairwise similarity was above 0.82. Clones were called with MiXCR by TCRdb after fastp trimmed the public reads at Q25, and only in-frame beta chains were retained. Each CDR3 protein gets just one entry, which takes the most common genes and DNA from the rows behind it. The V and J calls, along with clone size, are taken from TCRdb and not from the paper's own processing. The sample table lists 7,600 or so distinct CDR3 sequences, 7% of them with a count of one. The ten largest clones represent 77% of the sample.

This record belongs to a study of spatial heterogeneity in lung cancer (dated by TCRdb to about 2019). With respect to the entire study: Beta-chain transcripts were consistently detected in greater numbers than alpha-chain transcripts, which likely reflected higher beta-chain transcript abundance. TCR repertoire features were related to nonsynonymous mutation counts determined by whole-exome sequencing of tumor tissue. Both alpha and beta chains were TCR-sequenced in about 240 tumor regions, about 64 matched nontumor lung samples and some 50 PBMC samples obtained at surgery. The study quantitatively compared TCR alpha and beta repertoires across multiple tumor regions, matched nontumor lung and blood in non-small cell lung cancer. In the raw uncorrected reads, each unique combination of TCR and UMI appeared on average more than ten times.

Unmatched junction bases come to 12, with V trimmed by 3 bases and J by 5 bases. The CDR3 contains 17 residues, cysteine and phenylalanine counted. The kept DNA is CDR3 alone, 51 bases in frame from the first base. The germline V gene (reference sequence) yields SGHNT for CDR1 and YYREEE for CDR2. Study-level results and caveats: Additional single-cell paired TCR alpha and beta sequencing was considered necessary to confirm, at a functional level, the hypothesis that regional TCRs recognize regional mutations. Ubiquitous expanded tumor TCRs were detected in blood more often at tumor resection than at routine follow-up.

The rearranged segments are TRBV5-4 and TRBJ2-1; TRBD1 aligns with 9 central bases. Specimen: PBMCs, collected at surgery. The TCR originated in a male donor with early-stage non-small cell lung cancer. CDR3 reads: CASSWDLGTGLNNEQFF. The DNA is as follows: TGTGCCAGCAGCTGGGACCTCGGGACAGGGCTAAACAATGAGCAGTTCTTC.